Each of the 22 T cell receptor beta chains below was sequenced from the same sample in a study of cytomegalovirus exposure and HLA in healthy donors. Repertoires were generated with immunoSEQ multiplex PCR, while TCRdb's copy carries only in-frame clones and drops some. The sample comprises 100,000 to 150,000 clones, roughly 90% of which are singletons, and approximately 2% rests with the top ten. What was sequenced was PBMCs. The receptors shown here come from a woman under 30 in good health and CMV-seronegative.

The rearrangement joins TRBV18 to TRBJ1-1; D gene uncertain. The germline CDR1 and CDR2 sequences are KGHSH and LQKENI. The CDR3 is made up of 14 amino acids. Trimming took 1 base from V and 4 from J, leaving 10 bases between them. The CDR3 sequence: CASSPRGSGTEAFF. CDR3 nucleotides: TGTGCCAGCTCACCACGAGGGAGCGGCACTGAAGCTTTCTTT.

CDR3: CASSMLGRAGNQPQHF. The CDR3, as DNA: TGTGCCAGTAGTATGTTAGGGAGAGCGGGCAATCAGCCCCAGCATTTT. The chain is built from TRBV19 and TRBJ1-5; D unclear. V gave up 3 bases and J gave up 2 bases, with 14 bases separating them. The CDR3 sequence is 16 residues long. Germline assignment: CDR1 LNHDA and CDR2 SQIVND (reference sequence).

The chain combines TRBV7-2 with TRBJ1-4, with D unresolved. With 2 bases removed from V and 0 bases from J, the gap between germline ends came to 4 bases. This CDR3 comprises 14 residues. CDR1 and CDR2 (germline): SGHTA, FQGNSA. CDR3 sequence: CASSLQTTNEKLFF. CDR3 in DNA: TGTGCCAGCAGCTTACAAACAACTAATGAAAAACTGTTTTTT.

The chain recombines TRBV19 with TRBJ1-5; TRBD1 agrees at 8 bases. CDR1 and CDR2 from the germline V gene are LNHDA and SQIVND (reference sequence). The CDR3 has 13 amino acids. Trimming cost V 8 bases and J 7 bases; bases outside gene matches: 7. The CDR3 reads CASSDRAEQPQHF. CDR3 in DNA: TGTGCCAGTTCGGACAGGGCAGAACAGCCCCAGCATTTT.

The chain carries TRBV6-5 and TRBJ2-3; 7 bases match TRBD1. V gave up 6 bases and J gave up 3 bases; unmatched junction bases: 9. There are 15 residues in the CDR3. From germline, CDR1 is MNHEY and CDR2 SVGAGI. CDR3 coding DNA: TGTGCCAGCAGCCGCAACAGGGGTCGGACAGATACGCAGTATTTT. Amino acids: CASSRNRGRTDTQYF.

CDR3 region: CASSPGTSGRPIQETQYF. Written as DNA, the CDR3 is TGTGCCAGCAGCCCCGGGACTAGCGGGAGGCCAATACAAGAGACCCAGTACTTC. V is TRBV7-6 and J is TRBJ2-5; TRBD2 matches 15 bases. The CDR3 is made up of 18 amino acids. Losses at the gene ends were 5 bases for V and 2 bases for J; bases not matched to a gene: 9. Germline values: CDR1 SGHVS, CDR2 FNYEAQ.

The V and J genes are TRBV5-1 and TRBJ2-4; D remains unclear. This CDR3 comprises 13 residues. Trimming shortened V by 4 bases and J by 6 bases, and 11 bases separated the two germline ends. Germline CDR1 SGHRS, CDR2 YFSETQ. The CDR3 bases are TGCGCCAGCAGCCCACCCGTTAGAAACATTCAGTACTTC. This codes for CASSPPVRNIQYF.

V is TRBV13 and J is TRBJ2-7; 7 bases fit TRBD2. The junction had 21 bases not matched to a gene; V was cut back by 4 bases and J by 6 bases. Germline V CDR1 and CDR2: PRHDT, FYEKMQ (reference sequence). The CDR3 has 18 residues. The CDR3 region has the DNA TGTGCCAGCAGCTCCGCATTCACTTCGGGGGGACCTTTTGTCGAGCAGTACTTC. It specifies CASSSAFTSGGPFVEQYF.

The CDR3 coding sequence is TGTGCCAGCAGCAATACAGGAATATACAATCAGCCCCAGCATTTT. Translating it yields CASSNTGIYNQPQHF. This sequence joins TRBV6-5 and TRBJ1-5, with D perhaps matching TRBD1 (5 bases). The CDR3 is 15 residues long. The V gene's germline CDR1 is MNHEY and CDR2 SVGAGI. The V gene lost 6 bases and the J gene lost 3 bases, with 15 bases spanning the gap.

The chain combines TRBV5-6 with TRBJ2-2; 8 bases align to TRBD2. V was pared by 0 bases and J by 3 bases, with 10 bases of the junction left unmatched. Germline loops: CDR1 SGHDT, CDR2 YYEEEE. CDR3 length: 18 amino acids. This chain's CDR3 is CASSLARSGGWDTGELFF. Written as DNA, the CDR3 is TGTGCCAGCAGCTTGGCCAGAAGCGGGGGTTGGGACACCGGGGAGCTGTTTTTT. The full variable domain, completed using reference TRBV5-6 and TRBJ2-2, is DAGVTQSPTHLIKTRGQQVTLRCSPKSGHDTVSWYQQALGQGPQFIFQYYEEEERQRGNFPDRFSGHQFPNYSSELNVNALLLGDSALYLCASSLARSGGWDTGELFFGEGSRLTVL.

The J gene is TRBJ1-5, the V gene TRBV28; 7 nucleotides align to TRBD1. In germline, CDR1 is MDHEN, CDR2 SYDVKM. J gave up 1 base and V 4 bases, and 4 bases lay outside the gene matches. There are 15 residues in the CDR3. CDR3 loop: CASSSPTGSNQPQHF. As DNA, the CDR3 is TGTGCCAGCAGTTCCCCGACAGGGAGCAATCAGCCCCAGCATTTT.

J is TRBJ2-7 and V is TRBV10-3; tentative D call: TRBD1 (5 bases). The V end lost 10 bases, the J end lost 3 bases, and 16 bases lay between the germline ends. Germline loops: CDR1 ENHRY, CDR2 SYGVKD. The CDR3 has 13 amino acids. This CDR3 is CATGTQGNYEQYF. The CDR3, as DNA: TGTGCCACCGGTACCCAGGGCAACTACGAGCAGTACTTC.

The rearrangement uses TRBV19 and TRBJ2-7, with a weak D call TRBD2 (6 bases). Trimming stripped 3 bases from V and 3 bases from J, with 12 bases between. There are 14 residues in the CDR3. CDR1 is LNHDA and CDR2 is SQIVND in the germline V gene (reference sequence). Here the CDR3 reads CASSIRQEGYEQYF. CDR3 bases: TGTGCCAGTAGTATTCGGCAGGAGGGCTACGAGCAGTACTTC.

This chain uses TRBV5-1 with TRBJ2-1; 11 positions agree with TRBD2. CDR3 length equals 15 residues. J was trimmed by 4 bases and V by 7 bases; bases with no gene match: 7. The germline gives CDR1 SGHRS, CDR2 YFSETQ. CDR3 protein: CASRLAGTQYNEQFF. CDR3 in DNA: TGCGCCAGCCGACTAGCGGGAACGCAGTACAATGAGCAGTTCTTC. The complete variable domain, with remaining parts taken from reference TRBV5-1 and TRBJ2-1, reads KAGVTQTPRYLIKTRGQQVTLSCSPISGHRSVSWYQQTPGQGLQFLFEYFSETQRNKGNFPGRFSGRQFSNSRSEMNVSTLELGDSALYLCASRLAGTQYNEQFFGPGTRLTVL.

This chain connects TRBV5-6 to TRBJ2-7; perhaps TRBD2 as D (6 bases). This CDR3 has 14 amino acids. Germline CDR1 reads SGHDT; CDR2 reads YYEEEE. V was cut by 3 bases and J by 2 bases, with 12 bases left in between. The DNA of the CDR3 is TGTGCCAGCAGCTCCCTAGCGATGACCTACGAGCAGTACTTC. Amino acid sequence: CASSSLAMTYEQYF.

The V call is TRBV18, the J call TRBJ1-6; D is ambiguous. This CDR3 spans 16 amino acids. V lost 2 bases and J 8 bases, leaving 16 bases between the germline ends. CDR1 and CDR2 from the germline V gene are KGHSH and LQKENI. This chain's CDR3 is CASSPESPAGDSPLHF. CDR3 coding DNA: TGTGCCAGCTCACCAGAGAGCCCCGCCGGTGATTCACCCCTCCACTTT.

This clone was counted a single time. This chain connects TRBV7-9 to TRBJ2-1; 7 bases map to TRBD2. Germline trimming cut 4 bases from V and 4 bases from J; bases unmatched to any gene: 7. CDR1 and CDR2 from the germline V gene are SEHNR and FQNEAQ (reference sequence). The CDR3 contains 15 residues. The CDR3 here is CASSSMRGLYNEQFF. CDR3 DNA sequence: TGTGCCAGCAGCTCTATGCGGGGGTTATACAATGAGCAGTTCTTC.

The V call is TRBV28, the J call TRBJ1-1; 7 positions agree with TRBD1. Unmatched junction bases numbered 5, after V lost 2 bases and J lost 5 bases. Per the germline V gene, CDR1 is MDHEN and CDR2 is SYDVKM. The CDR3 extends over 14 amino acids. In nucleotides, the CDR3 is TGTGCCAGCAGTTTAGGGACAGAGAGAACTGAAGCTTTCTTT. This sequence encodes CASSLGTERTEAFF.

The V call is TRBV7-6, the J call TRBJ2-1, with 8 nucleotides matching TRBD2. The germline gives CDR1 SGHVS, CDR2 FNYEAQ. The CDR3 runs to 16 residues. The ends lost 1 base at V and 7 bases at J; junction bases unmatched: 9. The chain's CDR3 is CASSLEGSRGGNEQFF. CDR3 bases: TGTGCCAGCAGCTTAGAAGGTAGCCGGGGGGGGAATGAGCAGTTCTTC.

This chain uses TRBV6-5 with TRBJ1-2, with a tentative D call TRBD1 (6 bases). This CDR3 has 12 residues. The germline V gene encodes CDR1 MNHEY and CDR2 SVGAGI. Trimming took 7 bases from V and 10 from J, leaving 16 bases between them. CDR3 nucleotides: TGTGCCAGCAACTCTAGGGCAGGGGCCTACACCTTC. It codes for CASNSRAGAYTF.

This clone was picked up one time. This chain uses TRBV28 with TRBJ1-4; possibly TRBD1 for D (5 bases). The CDR3 has 21 residues. The V gene's germline CDR1 is MDHEN and CDR2 SYDVKM. Trimming took 6 bases from V and 4 from J, leaving 33 bases between them. CDR3 bases: TGTGCCAGCAGACCCCTTTCCGGGGGTAAAGGTTTAAAGGGACTTAATGAAAAACTGTTTTTT. This translates into CASRPLSGGKGLKGLNEKLFF.

The J gene is TRBJ1-2, the V gene TRBV27; 9 bases align to TRBD1. This CDR3 has 19 residues. Germline CDR1 MNHEY, CDR2 SMNVEV (reference sequence). The J segment lost 2 bases and the V segment lost 6 bases, leaving 19 bases of the junction unmatched. This CDR3 is CASRVYLRGTGKSNYGYTF. As DNA, the CDR3 is TGTGCCAGCAGAGTTTATTTACGCGGGACAGGGAAATCCAACTATGGCTACACCTTC.